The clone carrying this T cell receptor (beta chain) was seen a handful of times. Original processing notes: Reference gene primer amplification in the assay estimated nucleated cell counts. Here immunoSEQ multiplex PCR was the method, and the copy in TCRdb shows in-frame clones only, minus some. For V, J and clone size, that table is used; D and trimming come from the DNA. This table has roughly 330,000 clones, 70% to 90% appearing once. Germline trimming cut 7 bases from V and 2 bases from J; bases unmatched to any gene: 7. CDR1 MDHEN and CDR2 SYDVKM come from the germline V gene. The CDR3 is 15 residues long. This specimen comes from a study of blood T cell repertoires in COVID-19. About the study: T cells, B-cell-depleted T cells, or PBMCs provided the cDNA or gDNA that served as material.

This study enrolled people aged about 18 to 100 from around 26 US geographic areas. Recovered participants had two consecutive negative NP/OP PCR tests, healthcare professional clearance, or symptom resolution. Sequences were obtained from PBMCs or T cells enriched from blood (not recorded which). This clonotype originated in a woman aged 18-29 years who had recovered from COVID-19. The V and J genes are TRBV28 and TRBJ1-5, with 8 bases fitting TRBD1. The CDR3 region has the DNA TGTGCCAGCACCCGGACAGGGATAGGCAATCAGCCCCAGCATTTT. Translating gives CASTRTGIGNQPQHF.